These 32 T cell receptor beta chains were sequenced from one sample in a study of Ad26.COV2.S vaccination and SARS-CoV-2 variants. As for treatment: some 20 received Ad26.COV2.S at low or high dose, single or two shots; about 5 received placebo; per-sample allocation not given. The samples were gathered on day 63 after the first injection of vaccine or placebo. Sequenced by immunoSEQ multiplex PCR; TCRdb stores in-frame clones only, minus some. This sample carries some 300,000 clones, roughly 86% of them seen once, and the ten largest clones take 1.9%. Sequencing used peripheral blood, obtained in a trial of Ad26.COV2.S vaccine versus placebo. These receptors all come from a person between 18 and 59 years old who received the Ad26.COV2.S COVID-19 vaccine or a placebo.

The rearrangement uses TRBV18 and TRBJ2-3, with D tentatively TRBD2 (7 bases). Per germline, CDR1 KGHSH and CDR2 LQKENI. Trimming left V 3 bases short and J 4 bases short, with 17 bases between. The CDR3 totals 16 residues. CDR3 DNA: TGTGCCAGCTCACCGTCTCTCGGGGGGCCGCCAGATACGCAGTATTTT. It specifies CASSPSLGGPPDTQYF.

This clone appeared many times. J is TRBJ2-7 and V is TRBV7-8; D ambiguous. Trimming cost V 4 bases and J 1 base, with 14 bases left between them. This CDR3 region has 15 residues. From germline, CDR1 is SGHVS and CDR2 FQNEAQ. The DNA for the CDR3 is TGTGCCAGCAGCTCCCGTCAAGGCCCGTCCTACGAGCAGTACTTC. The encoded protein is CASSSRQGPSYEQYF.

The chain employs TRBV18 and TRBJ1-1; D possibly corresponds to TRBD1 (6 bases). The length of the CDR3 is 15 residues. Germline values: CDR1 KGHSH, CDR2 LQKENI. Trimming shortened V by 2 bases and J by 7 bases, and 17 bases separated the two germline ends. This CDR3 reads CASSPKKTGRGEAFF. As DNA, the CDR3 is TGTGCCAGCTCACCAAAAAAAACAGGGAGGGGTGAAGCTTTCTTT.

The V call is TRBV7-9, the J call TRBJ2-4; D may match TRBD1 or TRBD2 (5 bases each). CDR1 and CDR2 (germline): SEHNR, FQNEAQ (reference sequence). Trimming shortened V by 4 bases and J by 4 bases, and 14 bases separated the two germline ends. This CDR3 has 15 residues. Here the CDR3 reads CASSSTGTAKNIQYF. The CDR3 coding sequence is TGTGCCAGCAGCTCCACCGGGACGGCAAAAAACATTCAGTACTTC.

This clone was counted only a few times. This CDR3 is CASSQKTSGGAYEQYF. Here the CDR3 DNA reads TGCGCCAGCAGCCAAAAGACTAGCGGGGGGGCCTACGAGCAGTACTTC. The chain joins TRBV4-1 to TRBJ2-7; TRBD2 agrees at 14 bases. Unmatched junction bases numbered 2, after V lost 2 bases and J lost 2 bases. This CDR3 contains 16 residues. The V gene's germline CDR1 is MGHRA and CDR2 YSYEKL.

In its sample, this clone was seen once. This rearrangement joins TRBV6-5 to TRBJ1-2; tentative D call: TRBD1 (5 bases). Germline lookup yields CDR1 MNHEY and CDR2 SVGAGI. CDR3 size: 14 residues. V was pared by 8 bases and J by 6 bases, with 19 bases between. The CDR3 reads CASRAGGGVDGYTF. CDR3 DNA sequence: TGTGCCAGCCGCGCCGGGGGAGGGGTTGATGGCTACACCTTC.

The chain carries TRBV11-3 and TRBJ2-1; D call uncertain. Trimming took 1 base from V and 4 from J, leaving 5 bases between them. The CDR3 is 13 residues long. Per the germline V gene, CDR1 is SGHNT and CDR2 is YENEEA. This CDR3 is CASSLVAYNEQFF. The CDR3 DNA reads as TGTGCCAGCAGCTTAGTAGCTTACAATGAGCAGTTCTTC.

The chain's CDR3 is CASSVQGGTEAFF. In DNA form, the CDR3 reads TGTGCCAGCAGCGTACAGGGGGGAACTGAAGCTTTCTTT. This chain connects TRBV9 to TRBJ1-1, with 7 bases aligning to TRBD1. V was clipped by 1 base and J by 5 bases; unmatched bases: 2. The CDR3 is 13 residues long. Per germline, CDR1 SGDLS and CDR2 YYNGEE.

The chain has TRBV15 and TRBJ1-2; perhaps TRBD1 as D (5 bases). Germline V CDR1 and CDR2: LNHNV, YYDKDF (reference sequence). This CDR3 contains 15 residues. The V end lost 0 bases, the J end lost 1 base, and 9 bases lay between the germline ends. The CDR3 DNA is TGTGCCACCAGCAGAGATCTCGGGGGTAACTATGGCTACACCTTC. Its protein product is CATSRDLGGNYGYTF.

The table lists this clone with a count of one. V gene TRBV7-2 combines with J gene TRBJ2-7, with 7 bases matching TRBD1. Germline lookup yields CDR1 SGHTA and CDR2 FQGNSA. The CDR3 is made up of 16 amino acids. Trimming took 4 bases from V and 5 from J; bases not matched to a gene: 14. For the CDR3, the DNA is TGTGCCAGCAGCTCTAAACGGCAGGGGGTCGATAACGAGCAGTACTTC. Amino acids: CASSSKRQGVDNEQYF.

The chain recombines TRBV19 with TRBJ1-5; D is uncertain. From germline, CDR1 is LNHDA and CDR2 SQIVND (reference sequence). With 5 bases removed from V and 2 bases from J, the gap between germline ends came to 13 bases. The CDR3 is 15 amino acids. This CDR3 reads CASSPLTRGNQPQHF. The CDR3 bases are TGTGCCAGTAGTCCCTTAACTCGGGGCAATCAGCCCCAGCATTTT.

The rearrangement joins TRBV29-1 to TRBJ2-3; D may be TRBD1 or TRBD2 (6 bases each). The CDR3 is 14 amino acids. Trimming removed 8 bases from V and 3 bases from J, with 18 bases in between. Germline V gene data show CDR1 as SQVTM and CDR2 as ANQGSEA. CDR3 coding DNA: TGCAGCACCCTCCCGGGGGCTCGGACAGATACGCAGTATTTT. This gives the protein CSTLPGARTDTQYF.

The chain links TRBV9 to TRBJ1-4; the D is unclear. Trimming took off 3 bases at V and 0 bases at J, with 9 bases between the two ends. Germline loops: CDR1 SGDLS, CDR2 YYNGEE. This CDR3 is 15 amino acids long. The CDR3 loop reads CASSATHSTNEKLFF. The CDR3 DNA sequence: TGTGCCAGCAGCGCCACTCACTCAACTAATGAAAAACTGTTTTTT.

This clone was seen only once. This chain links TRBV20-1 with TRBJ1-5; D is unresolved. The ends were cut back, 3 bases at V and 4 bases at J, with 13 bases in the middle. There are 14 residues in the CDR3. Germline V gene lookup returns CDR1 DFQATT and CDR2 SNEGSKA (reference sequence). CDR3 amino acids: CSASKRGLNQPQHF. CDR3 bases: TGCAGTGCTAGTAAGCGGGGATTGAATCAGCCCCAGCATTTT.

J is TRBJ2-3 and V is TRBV7-9; a possible D gene is TRBD2 (6 bases). Trimming took 5 bases from V and 0 from J, leaving 12 bases between them. This CDR3 contains 15 residues. The germline CDR1 and CDR2 sequences are SEHNR and FQNEAQ (reference sequence). The CDR3 sequence: CASSPIGTSTDTQYF. CDR3 DNA sequence: TGTGCCAGCAGCCCTATTGGGACTAGCACAGATACGCAGTATTTT.

The V gene is TRBV25-1, the J gene TRBJ1-4; D might be TRBD1 (6 bases). Trimming took 3 bases from V and 4 from J, leaving 15 bases between them. The V gene's germline CDR1 is MGHDK and CDR2 SYGVNS. The CDR3 consists of 16 residues. The CDR3 DNA follows: TGTGCCAGCAGTGAGGGCGTTGGGGGGCGTAATGAAAAACTGTTTTTT. This codes for CASSEGVGGRNEKLFF.

This clone has a single count. The chain links TRBV4-3 to TRBJ2-2; maybe TRBD1 (6 bases). This CDR3 spans 16 amino acids. Germline lookup yields CDR1 LGHNA and CDR2 YSLEER. The V and J ends lost 0 bases and 4 bases respectively, with 12 bases between them. In DNA form, the CDR3 reads TGCGCCAGCAGCCAAGAACAGGGTACGACCACCGGGGAGCTGTTTTTT. This encodes CASSQEQGTTTGELFF.

This chain uses TRBV6-2 or TRBV6-3 with TRBJ1-5; TRBD1 agrees at 8 bases. Trimming removed 2 bases from V and 7 bases from J; junction bases left unmatched: 7. The CDR3 runs to 15 residues. Germline assignment: CDR1 MNHEY and CDR2 SVGEGT. The CDR3 region has the DNA TGTGCCAGCAGTTACAAGGGGACAGGTGGGCAGCCCCAGCATTTT. It translates to CASSYKGTGGQPQHF.

This clone was found a few times. The chain carries TRBV14 and TRBJ2-7; TRBD2 aligns across 8 bases. Looked up from germline, CDR1 is SGHDN and CDR2 is FVKESK. CDR3 length: 16 amino acids. V dropped 6 bases and J dropped 1; count of bases not matched to a gene: 11. CDR3: CASSQRRGGISYEQYF. The CDR3, as DNA: TGTGCCAGCAGTCAGCGACGGGGGGGTATATCCTACGAGCAGTACTTC.

The V call is TRBV4-3, the J call TRBJ2-1; D gene ambiguous. V was shortened by 1 base and J by 7 bases, with 20 bases between the two germline ends. CDR3 length equals 17 residues. The germline V gene has CDR1 LGHNA and CDR2 YSLEER. CDR3 loop: CASSQGFGRVGGNEQFF. In DNA, the CDR3 is TGCGCCAGCAGCCAAGGATTTGGCAGAGTGGGTGGAAATGAGCAGTTCTTC.

This chain joins TRBV5-6 and TRBJ1-2; D is undetermined. V was trimmed by 1 base and J by 6 bases, leaving 19 bases between them. This CDR3 is 16 amino acids long. Germline CDR1 and CDR2: SGHDT and YYEEEE. CDR3 protein: CASSLKATARSDGYTF. CDR3 bases: TGTGCCAGCAGCTTGAAAGCTACAGCGCGGTCGGATGGCTACACCTTC.

This chain links TRBV30 with TRBJ2-7, with D maybe TRBD1 (5 bases). Looked up from germline, CDR1 is GTSNPN and CDR2 is SVGIG (reference sequence). Trimming removed 8 bases at V and 6 bases at J, with 20 bases between. The CDR3 loop spans 13 amino acids. As DNA, the CDR3 is TGTGCCACCACCCCTCAGGGTCCGGGCGAGCAGTACTTC. It encodes CATTPQGPGEQYF. The variable domain in full, with the rest retrieved from reference TRBV30 and TRBJ2-7, is SQTIHQWPATLVQPVGSPLSLECTVEGTSNPNLYWYRQAAGRGLQLLFYSVGIGQISSEVPQNLSASRPQDRQFILSSKKLLLSDSGFYLCATTPQGPGEQYFGPGTRLTVT.

V usage is TRBV27 and J usage is TRBJ1-1; perhaps TRBD1 as D (6 bases). The CDR3 sequence is 14 residues long. Germline values: CDR1 MNHEY, CDR2 SMNVEV (reference sequence). Trimming took 3 bases from V and 3 from J, leaving 11 bases between them. CDR3 residues: CASSFRGVYTEAFF. For the CDR3, the DNA is TGTGCCAGCAGTTTCAGGGGCGTTTACACTGAAGCTTTCTTT.

This clone was seen only once. J is TRBJ2-3 and V is TRBV3-1 (or the pseudogene TRBV3-2); 8 bases line up with TRBD2. The CDR3 spans 16 residues. J was trimmed by 1 base and V by 1 base; bases with no gene match: 4. The germline CDR1 and CDR2 sequences are LGHDT and YNNKEL (reference sequence). This CDR3 reads CASSQAGGGRTDTQYF. In DNA, the CDR3 is TGTGCCAGCAGCCAAGCCGGGGGGGGACGCACAGATACGCAGTATTTT.

V usage is TRBV20-1 and J usage is TRBJ2-6; D is unclear. The V gene's germline CDR1 is DFQATT and CDR2 SNEGSKA (reference sequence). Trimming removed 3 bases at V and 0 bases at J, with 12 bases between. The CDR3 contains 16 residues. CDR3 coding DNA: TGCAGTGCTAGTCCTCCACCCCGCTCTGGGGCCAACGTCCTGACTTTC. Protein sequence: CSASPPPRSGANVLTF.

V is TRBV7-9 and J is TRBJ2-3; D gene uncertain. Germline-derived CDR1 and CDR2 are SEHNR and FQNEAQ (reference sequence). Trimming cost V 3 bases and J 2 bases, with 12 bases left between them. The CDR3 is 15 residues long. CDR3 DNA sequence: TGTGCCAGCAGCTTGTCCCGAGCAGACACAGATACGCAGTATTTT. Translating gives CASSLSRADTDTQYF.

This clone was picked up a small number of times. The chain recombines TRBV5-1 with TRBJ2-2, with 8 bases identical to TRBD1. V shed 7 bases and J 5 bases; nucleotides not matched to a gene: 13. This CDR3 comprises 16 residues. CDR1 and CDR2 (germline): SGHRS, YFSETQ. CDR3 sequence reads: CASGKGQAIETGELFF. In DNA, the CDR3 is TGCGCCAGCGGGAAGGGACAGGCAATCGAGACCGGGGAGCTGTTTTTT.

V usage is TRBV7-2 and J usage is TRBJ2-3; maybe TRBD1 (5 bases). V lost 6 bases and J 4 bases, leaving 14 bases between the germline ends. The CDR3 has 14 residues. Looked up from germline, CDR1 is SGHTA and CDR2 is FQGNSA. The CDR3 DNA is TGTGCCAGCAGTCCCTCCAGGGTTGCAGATACGCAGTATTTT. This codes for CASSPSRVADTQYF.

The chain carries TRBV19 and TRBJ2-3; 7 bases line up with TRBD1. The CDR3 runs 18 residues. V lost 2 bases to trimming and J lost 1 base; unmatched junction nucleotides: 12. Germline V gene lookup returns CDR1 LNHDA and CDR2 SQIVND (reference sequence). In DNA form, the CDR3 reads TGTGCCAGTAGTATAAGGTGGACAGGTTCATTCCGCACAGATACGCAGTATTTT. This gives the protein CASSIRWTGSFRTDTQYF.

In this sample, this clone turned up a few times. The chain joins TRBV4-2 to TRBJ2-6, with 12 nucleotides matching TRBD2. The CDR3 has 18 amino acids. Looked up from germline, CDR1 is LGHNA and CDR2 is YNFKEQ. Trimming at V came to 2 bases and at J to 1 base, leaving 3 bases not matched to a gene. The CDR3 loop is CASSQLTSGGSGANVLTF. The CDR3 DNA reads as TGTGCCAGCAGCCAACTAACTAGCGGGGGGTCTGGGGCCAACGTCCTGACTTTC.

The rearrangement uses TRBV2 and TRBJ2-5, with 12 nucleotides matching TRBD2. CDR3 length equals 17 residues. CDR1 is SNHLY and CDR2 is FYNNEI in the germline V gene. J lost 5 bases, V lost 3 bases, and 10 bases had no gene match. This chain's CDR3 is CASSDGLAGGPGETQYF. The CDR3 bases are TGTGCCAGCAGTGATGGTCTAGCGGGGGGGCCAGGGGAGACCCAGTACTTC.

A single count supports this clone. This chain links TRBV7-9 with TRBJ2-1, with D maybe TRBD2 (6 bases). Germline V gene lookup returns CDR1 SEHNR and CDR2 FQNEAQ (reference sequence). The CDR3 sequence is 12 residues long. V dropped 3 bases and J dropped 8 bases, with 8 bases sitting between them. DNA for the CDR3: TGTGCCAGCAGCTTTAGCGGCTATGAGCAGTTCTTC. This encodes CASSFSGYEQFF.